This section outlines one T cell receptor beta chain sequence together with its context. No antigen is known for it. The CDR3 extends over 13 amino acids. Germline CDR1 reads SQVTM; CDR2 reads ANQGSEA. V lost 6 bases, J lost 2 bases, and 5 bases stayed unmatched. The record originates from a study of identical twins. Whole-study findings and limits: Models underestimated out-of-frame TCR alpha sharing in monozygotic twins.

TCRdb reprocessed the 5' RACE reads via MiXCR and lists one record per CDR3 protein. The sample includes some 760,000 distinct CDR3 sequences, 18% of them seen just once. These records were also assigned to another study, of T cells expressing NK-cell markers. That paper notes: A range of 1.0-7.0% of CD8+ T cells consisted of dominant NKG2C+ clonotypes in 5 to 7 donors.

The rearrangement joins TRBV29-1 to TRBJ1-1, with 8 bases lining up with TRBD1. Sequencing was done on a sample of PBMCs. This TCR was sampled from a woman aged 18-30 years in good health. This chain's CDR3 is CSVEGQANTEAFF. CDR3 bases: TGCAGCGTCGAGGGACAGGCTAACACTGAAGCTTTCTTT.